This T cell receptor (beta chain) derives from a study of blood T cell repertoires in COVID-19 (dated by TCRdb to 2018 to 2020). Some background on the complete study: Samples from collaborators originated in the United States, Italy and Spain and spanned both the acute and convalescent phases of COVID-19. The prospective study material was composed of cDNA or gDNA derived from T cells, B-cell-depleted T cells, or PBMCs. The dataset comprised deeply sampled blood TCRbeta repertoires from subjects exposed to, actively infected with, or recovered from COVID-19. The repertoires were released in a freely available public database intended as a resource for research on the immune response to SARS-CoV-2. The samples were drawn from two sources: the first 160 participants of the ongoing ImmuneRACE study, and some 1,300 subjects contributed by 6 global collaborators. Sample metadata almost always included a de-identified subject ID, COVID-19 status, age in years and sex. Where available, HLA class I and class II types were taken from metadata supplied by the sample provider and were not determined by assay-based typing. General study outcomes and caveats: The amount of clinical and demographic metadata varied by source and participant and was provided uncurated.

The collaborating institutions used their own protocols to collect whole blood in K2EDTA tubes. For TCRbeta analysis, collaborators shipped samples in one of three forms: frozen whole blood, isolated PBMCs, or DNA extracted from either of those sample types. Of note for this clone: Its antigen has not been determined. No much larger clonotype is one base removed from it; base qualities were not supplied.

The germline V gene gives CDR1 as KGHSH and CDR2 as LQKENI. The CDR3 numbers 15 residues from cysteine through phenylalanine. The CDR3 DNA has 45 bases and is translated from base 1. Here V drops 3 bases and J drops 2 bases, and the junction holds 5 bases not matched to any gene. The immunoSEQ Assay, a bias-controlled multiplex PCR, was used to amplify TCRbeta CDR3 regions from genomic DNA. From the authors' description of their analysis: The number of nucleated cells in each sample was estimated from the amplification of reference gene primers within the assay. Sequence reads were collapsed and filtered to measure the absolute abundance of every unique TCRbeta CDR3 rearrangement. For each sample, productive Simpson clonality was calculated as the square root of Simpson's diversity index over productive rearrangements. TCRdb took over this immuneACCESS table, retaining in-frame rearrangements with V and J assigned. Such tables are incomplete; in checked studies, under half of the missing clones stem from an unresolved V gene, and the remainder is unexplained. D and trimming come from the DNA, and the V and J calls and clone size come from that table. This sample comprises approximately 250,000 clones, about 80% of them detected only once. 7.5% to 9% of the sample is in the top ten clones.

The receptor chain draws on TRBV18 and TRBJ2-7; TRBD1 agrees with 9 junctional bases. The sample comprised peripheral blood. The source is a human donor in a cohort sampled during active COVID-19. This receptor carries the CDR3 CASSPRGTGPYEQYF. The DNA is as follows: TGTGCCAGCTCACCTAGAGGGACAGGGCCCTACGAGCAGTACTTC. Where the CDR3 stops, the reference TRBV18 and TRBJ2-7 genes take over; the full variable domain is NAGVMQNPRHLVRRRGQEARLRCSPMKGHSHVYWYRQLPEEGLKFMVYLQKENIIDESGMPKERFSAEFPKEGPSILRIQQVVRGDSAAYFCASSPRGTGPYEQYFGPGTRLTVT.